These 25 T cell receptor beta chains came from one sample sequenced in a study of cytomegalovirus exposure and HLA in healthy donors. Vbeta (60) and Jbeta (13) primers were used in the PCR. Method: immunoSEQ multiplex PCR; TCRdb's copy keeps in-frame clones and lacks some. The sample holds approximately 190,000 clones; around 78% are singletons and the top ten take around 14%. Sequencing used PBMCs. The source of these receptors is a woman between 25 and 40 years old in good health and CMV-seropositive.

The CDR3 is CASSFPGISTEAFF. CDR3 DNA: TGTGCCAGCAGCTTCCCAGGGATAAGCACTGAAGCTTTCTTT. J is TRBJ1-1 and V is TRBV7-9, with D perhaps TRBD1 (5 bases). The germline V gene encodes CDR1 SEHNR and CDR2 FQNEAQ (reference sequence). The ends were cut back, 3 bases at V and 4 bases at J, with 12 bases in the middle. This CDR3 region has 14 residues.

The chain links TRBV7-6 to TRBJ2-7; tentatively, D is TRBD1 (6 bases). This CDR3 contains 15 residues. The germline gives CDR1 SGHVS, CDR2 FNYEAQ. The ends were cut back, 5 bases at V and 6 bases at J, with 20 bases in the middle. Here the CDR3 DNA reads TGTGCCAGCAGCCTACTGACAGGCCCCTCAGGCGAGCAGTACTTC. Amino acid sequence: CASSLLTGPSGEQYF.

In its sample, this clone was seen once. The chain combines TRBV7-9 with TRBJ1-1, with D possibly matching TRBD1 (6 bases). Deletions cut 2 bases from V and 7 bases from J, with 23 bases between. This CDR3 is built from 17 residues. Germline values: CDR1 SEHNR, CDR2 FQNEAQ (reference sequence). The CDR3 nucleotides are TGTGCCAGCAGCTTAACCCCGGGACATAGGCCGAGGGATGAAGCTTTCTTT. Its translation: CASSLTPGHRPRDEAFF.

This rearrangement joins TRBV7-9 to TRBJ1-2; 7 nucleotides match TRBD1. The V gene's germline CDR1 is SEHNR and CDR2 FQNEAQ (reference sequence). After removal of 5 bases from V and 7 bases from J, the junction contained 10 bases not matched to a gene. This CDR3 is built from 14 residues. CDR3 in DNA: TGTGCCAGCAGCCACGGGGACAGCCCTCCTGGCTACACCTTC. This translates into CASSHGDSPPGYTF.

The chain has TRBV5-1 and TRBJ2-3, with TRBD2 identical over 7 bases. V shed 5 bases and J 0 bases; nucleotides not matched to a gene: 0. The CDR3 covers 13 residues. Germline V gene data show CDR1 as SGHRS and CDR2 as YFSETQ. The CDR3 sequence is CASRGGSTDTQYF. The CDR3 DNA sequence: TGCGCCAGCAGGGGGGGGAGCACAGATACGCAGTATTTT.

The chain recombines TRBV10-2 with TRBJ2-3, with 7 positions matching TRBD1. Unmatched junction bases numbered 3, after V lost 6 bases and J lost 0 bases. CDR1 and CDR2 (germline): WSHSY, SAAADI. The length of the CDR3 is 14 residues. The CDR3 DNA reads TGCGCCAGCAGCCAGGGGGTTAGCACAGATACGCAGTATTTT. It specifies CASSQGVSTDTQYF.

The rearrangement uses TRBV5-5 and TRBJ2-7, with D hard to call. The V and J ends lost 0 bases and 1 base respectively, with 8 bases between them. Germline V gene lookup returns CDR1 SGHKS and CDR2 YYEKEE (reference sequence). The CDR3 covers 14 residues. The CDR3 here is CASSLVPQSYEQYF. The DNA of the CDR3 is TGTGCCAGCAGCTTGGTTCCTCAGTCCTACGAGCAGTACTTC.

DNA of the CDR3: TGTGCCAGCAGCCTCGTGAACGGCGGTGGGAACACTGAAGCTTTCTTT. It specifies CASSLVNGGGNTEAFF. The chain combines TRBV5-4 with TRBJ1-1, with D uncertain. The CDR3 is 16 residues long. V was shortened by 4 bases and J by 1 base, with 17 bases between the two germline ends. Germline loops: CDR1 SGHNT, CDR2 YYREEE (reference sequence).

This clone has only one observation. The chain has TRBV12-5 and TRBJ2-1, with 7 bases fitting TRBD1. The CDR3 is 14 residues long. Unmatched junction bases numbered 7, after V lost 6 bases and J lost 5 bases. Germline V gene lookup returns CDR1 LGHNT and CDR2 FRNRAP. The CDR3 here is CASGLEGQHNEQFF. The CDR3 DNA is TGTGCTAGTGGACTTGAGGGACAGCACAATGAGCAGTTCTTC.

DNA for the CDR3: TGTGCCAGCAGCCAGCTCTCGGGCAGGGGCAATCAGCCCCAGCATTTT. It codes for CASSQLSGRGNQPQHF. The V and J genes are TRBV4-2 and TRBJ1-5; tentatively, D is TRBD1 (5 bases). Germline loops: CDR1 LGHNA, CDR2 YNFKEQ. This CDR3 has 16 amino acids. V dropped 3 bases and J dropped 2 bases, with 14 bases sitting between them.

This clone showed up just a few times. CDR3 protein: CASSPGAGSSYEQYF. The CDR3 DNA reads as TGTGCCAGCTCACCAGGGGCGGGGAGCTCCTACGAGCAGTACTTC. The chain uses TRBV18 and TRBJ2-7; D is perhaps TRBD2 (6 bases). Deletions cut 2 bases from V and 0 bases from J, with 11 bases between. Per the germline V gene, CDR1 is KGHSH and CDR2 is LQKENI. CDR3 length: 15 amino acids.

V gene TRBV27 combines with J gene TRBJ1-2; D is possibly TRBD1 (5 bases). With 6 bases removed from V and 4 bases from J, the gap between germline ends came to 18 bases. The CDR3 spans 15 residues. Germline lookup yields CDR1 MNHEY and CDR2 SMNVEV (reference sequence). The CDR3 is CASRTRGTELYGYTF. DNA of the CDR3: TGTGCCAGCAGAACTCGCGGGACGGAACTCTATGGCTACACCTTC.

V usage is TRBV10-1 and J usage is TRBJ2-1, with 9 bases that match TRBD2. Germline-derived CDR1 and CDR2 are WNHNN and SYGVQD (reference sequence). Trimming took 10 bases from V and 4 from J; bases not matched to a gene: 8. The CDR3 has 14 amino acids. The CDR3: CANLLAGPYNEQFF. CDR3 in DNA: TGCGCCAACCTTCTAGCGGGACCGTACAATGAGCAGTTCTTC.

The chain employs TRBV6-1 and TRBJ2-3; TRBD2 aligns across 7 bases. Germline-derived CDR1 and CDR2 are MNHNS and SASEGT. The CDR3 is 13 amino acids. J gave up 5 bases and V 8 bases, and 7 bases lay outside the gene matches. CDR3 sequence: CASSLGGEDTQYF. Here the CDR3 DNA reads TGTGCCAGCTCTTTGGGGGGGGAAGATACGCAGTATTTT.

This chain joins TRBV29-1 and TRBJ2-3, with 11 bases identical to TRBD1. Looked up from germline, CDR1 is SQVTM and CDR2 is ANQGSEA. V was clipped by 3 bases and J by 1 base; unmatched bases: 6. The CDR3 sequence is 16 residues long. DNA for the CDR3: TGCAGCGTTGATCGGGGACAGGGGGGGGGCACAGATACGCAGTATTTT. Translating gives CSVDRGQGGGTDTQYF.

This chain links TRBV27 with TRBJ2-1, with 13 bases identical to TRBD2. J gave up 7 bases and V 4 bases, and 7 bases lay outside the gene matches. CDR3 length: 16 amino acids. CDR1 and CDR2 from the germline V gene are MNHEY and SMNVEV (reference sequence). CDR3 DNA: TGTGCCAGCAGTTGGGGACTAGCGGGAATCGGAAATGAGCAGTTCTTC. It is translated as CASSWGLAGIGNEQFF.

Regarding this clone: Other nucleotide sequences from this sample produce the same CDR3. CDR3 in amino acids: CASSVGGATEAFF. The CDR3, as DNA: TGTGCCAGCAGCGTCGGGGGGGCCACTGAAGCTTTCTTT. The chain combines TRBV9 with TRBJ1-1, with a tentative D call TRBD1 (6 bases). Trimming stripped 2 bases from V and 4 bases from J, with 9 bases between. The CDR3 extends over 13 amino acids. CDR1 and CDR2 (germline): SGDLS, YYNGEE.

CDR3: CASSVAPRTGATEAFF. In nucleotides, the CDR3 is TGTGCCAGCAGCGTAGCCCCCCGGACAGGGGCTACTGAAGCTTTCTTT. The chain is built from TRBV9 and TRBJ1-1; 9 nucleotides align to TRBD1. With 0 bases clipped from V and 5 bases from J, the junction kept 8 bases outside the gene matches. The CDR3 runs to 16 residues. The germline V gene encodes CDR1 SGDLS and CDR2 YYNGEE.

This chain uses TRBV10-3 with TRBJ1-1, with 10 positions matching TRBD1. Looked up from germline, CDR1 is ENHRY and CDR2 is SYGVKD. V was clipped by 2 bases and J by 3 bases; unmatched bases: 3. The CDR3 has 15 amino acids. Here the CDR3 DNA reads TGTGCCATCAGTGAGAGGGGACAGGGGTACACTGAAGCTTTCTTT. Its protein product is CAISERGQGYTEAFF.

The chain joins TRBV6-6 to TRBJ2-7; 9 nucleotides line up with TRBD1. This CDR3 has 15 amino acids. Germline lookup yields CDR1 MNHNY and CDR2 SVGAGI (reference sequence). V was clipped by 2 bases and J by 6 bases; unmatched bases: 8. The CDR3 DNA follows: TGTGCCAGCAGTTACGGACAGGGGAGACGGGGCGAGCAGTACTTC. Translation: CASSYGQGRRGEQYF.

This rearrangement joins TRBV9 to TRBJ1-2; D gene ambiguous. Germline V gene sequence: CDR1 SGDLS, CDR2 YYNGEE. V lost 3 bases and J 8 bases, leaving 17 bases between the germline ends. The CDR3 consists of 14 residues. The CDR3 DNA is TGTGCCAGCAGCGCCGCCCCCGACCTCGGGGGCTACACCTTC. Translating gives CASSAAPDLGGYTF.

This chain connects TRBV10-3 to TRBJ1-2; 8 positions agree with TRBD1. Germline CDR1 reads ENHRY; CDR2 reads SYGVKD. This CDR3 contains 17 residues. V dropped 4 bases and J dropped 3; count of bases not matched to a gene: 13. CDR3 bases: TGTGCCATCAGTGGTATGATCGGACAGGGATTTGACTATGGCTACACCTTC. It specifies CAISGMIGQGFDYGYTF.

The gene calls are TRBV29-1 and TRBJ2-7, with 8 bases that match TRBD2. Trimming at V came to 5 bases and at J to 6 bases, leaving 9 bases not matched to a gene. Germline CDR1 reads SQVTM; CDR2 reads ANQGSEA. The CDR3 consists of 13 residues. The CDR3 region is CSVTSGGSREQYF. DNA of the CDR3: TGCAGCGTTACTAGCGGAGGATCCCGCGAGCAGTACTTC.

Worth noting for this clone: This same CDR3 is encoded by further DNA sequences in the sample. The chain is built from TRBV7-2 and TRBJ2-5; 7 bases map to TRBD2. Germline trimming cut 0 bases from V and 5 bases from J; bases unmatched to any gene: 6. The CDR3 covers 15 residues. CDR1 and CDR2 from the germline V gene are SGHTA and FQGNSA. The CDR3 protein is CASSLAPGGGETQYF. CDR3 in DNA: TGTGCCAGCAGCTTAGCGCCGGGAGGAGGGGAGACCCAGTACTTC. The entire variable domain, with the rest obtained from reference TRBV7-2 and TRBJ2-5, is as follows: GAGVSQSPSNKVTEKGKDVELRCDPISGHTALYWYRQSLGQGLEFLIYFQGNSAPDKSGLPSDRFSAERTGGSVSTLTIQRTQQEDSAVYLCASSLAPGGGETQYFGPGTRLLVL.

The V call is TRBV4-1, the J call TRBJ1-5; 12 bases are a match to TRBD1. Germline V gene data show CDR1 as MGHRA and CDR2 as YSYEKL. The V segment lost 4 bases and the J segment 9 bases; nucleotides outside the gene matches: 13. The CDR3 loop spans 17 amino acids. In DNA form, the CDR3 reads TGCGCCAGCAGCCGCAAACCCGGGACAGGGGGCGCGATGCCCCAGCATTTT. Translated: CASSRKPGTGGAMPQHF.